Listed below are T cell receptor beta chains from one sample, sequenced in a study of T-cell reconstitution after alpha-beta-depleted transplantation in children. TCRdb ran MiXCR on the PCR reads and lists one entry per CDR3 protein. There are some 600,000 distinct CDR3 sequences in the sample; 16% occur only once, and about 1.1% lies in the top ten. Source: PBMCs from the stem cell graft donor, taken from the stem cell graft. The receptor set was obtained from a human donor who donated a stem cell graft to a child with acute myeloid leukemia. Each CDR3 is given with its conserved first and last residue. A D gene is named only where the DNA matches it firmly. The size entry is marked missing in some rows and otherwise reads once, few, many or a size class.

j_gene,d_gene,abundance,v_gene,CDR3nt,CDR3aa
TRBJ2-1,-,many,TRBV12-3/TRBV12-4,TGTGCCAGCAGCGTATATGATCGATCCTACAATGAGCAGTTCTTC,CASSVYDRSYNEQFF
TRBJ2-3,TRBD1,many,TRBV20-1,TGCAGTGCTAGAGCGGGACAGGGAAGGGGAGATACGCAGTATTTT,CSARAGQGRGDTQYF
TRBJ2-5,TRBD2,few,TRBV5-1,TGCGCCAGCAGACCTAGCGGGGGCCGGGGGGAGACCCAGTACTTC,CASRPSGGRGETQYF
TRBJ2-2,-,-,TRBV12-3/TRBV12-4,TGTGCCAGCAGCTATGCCGGGAGAGCGAACACCGGGGAGCTGTTTTTT,CASSYAGRANTGELFF
TRBJ1-2,TRBD1,few,TRBV15,TGTGCCACCAGCAGAGTGAGACAGGGAGGCTATGGCTACACCTTC,CATSRVRQGGYGYTF
TRBJ2-2,-,many,TRBV20-1,TGCAGTGCTCCGCTACCCCAGGGAACCGGGGAGCTGTTTTTT,CSAPLPQGTGELFF
TRBJ2-5,-,few,TRBV21-1,TGTGCCAGCAGCAAAAGGACCGGGAAGGAGACCCAGTACTTC,CASSKRTGKETQYF
TRBJ1-2,TRBD1,many,TRBV20-1,TGCAGTGCTCCGACAGGGCCGGGTGGCTACACCTTC,CSAPTGPGGYTF
TRBJ1-2,TRBD1,few,TRBV20-1,TGCAGTGCTGCCGGGACAGGGACGGACTATGGCTACACCTTC,CSAAGTGTDYGYTF
TRBJ1-1,-,-,TRBV4-2,TGTGCCAGCAGCCCAGCGGGGGCAGGACAATTCGTTTTGAACACTGAAGCTTTCTTT,CASSPAGAGQFVLNTEAFF
TRBJ2-5,-,many,TRBV12-3/TRBV12-4,TGTGCCAGCAGCAGTACCGCTGGACAACTAGAGACCCAGTACTTC,CASSSTAGQLETQYF
TRBJ2-7,-,many,TRBV7-3,TGTGCCAGCAGCCCAGGGACACCGCCATGCGACTTC,CASSPGTPPCDF
TRBJ2-1,-,-,TRBV7-2,TGTGCCAGCAGCTTAGTCGTCTCGAGATCCCGTAATGAGCAGTTCTTC,CASSLVVSRSRNEQFF
TRBJ1-2,-,-,TRBV7-9,TGTGCCAGCAGCCCAGGGGAGGAAGTATTCGGCTACACCTTC,CASSPGEEVFGYTF
TRBJ1-1,-,many,TRBV20-1,TGCAGTGCTTGGGACCGCGTAATCCCATTT,CSAWDRVIPF
TRBJ1-6,-,many,TRBV20-1,TGCAGTGCTAGAGACGGGATTAATTCACCCCTCCACTTT,CSARDGINSPLHF
TRBJ1-2,-,once,TRBV28,TGTGCCAGCATTACAGGGAACTATGGCTACACCTTC,CASITGNYGYTF
TRBJ1-3,-,-,TRBV28,TGTGCCAGCAGTACCCGGACAGAAGTGGACACCATATATTTT,CASSTRTEVDTIYF
TRBJ2-5,-,few,TRBV5-1,TGCGCCAGCAGCCTACGCCGTGTACTAGCTATGGAGACCCAGTACTTC,CASSLRRVLAMETQYF
TRBJ1-1,-,-,TRBV6-2/TRBV6-3,TGTGCCAGCAGCCCATGGGGGTGGCAAGACACTGAAGCTTTCTTT,CASSPWGWQDTEAFF
TRBJ2-4,-,few,TRBV6-1,TGTGCCAGCAGTCAGATAATAGCCAAAAACATTCAGTACTTC,CASSQIIAKNIQYF
TRBJ2-3,TRBD2,few,TRBV10-2,TGCGCCAGCAGCCCCGGCGGGGGGGCCATAGATACGCAGTATTTT,CASSPGGGAIDTQYF
TRBJ1-2,-,many,TRBV7-6,TGTGCCAGCAGCCCCACCATAGCAGGGGCAAACGGCTACACCTTC,CASSPTIAGANGYTF
TRBJ2-3,-,-,TRBV27,TGTGCCAGCAGTTTATTACAGTTGGCCGAAGGGGGACCAGATACGCAGTATTTT,CASSLLQLAEGGPDTQYF
TRBJ2-2,-,few,TRBV20-1,TGCAGTGCTAGAGATTGGGAAGCGTCCGCGAACACCGGGGAGCTGTTTTTT,CSARDWEASANTGELFF
TRBJ1-2,TRBD1,many,TRBV6-6,TGTGCCAGCAGCCCGGACAGGGACGGCTACACCTTC,CASSPDRDGYTF
TRBJ2-7,TRBD1,-,TRBV6-1,TGTGCCAGCTGGGACAGTTCCTACGAGCAGTACTTC,CASWDSSYEQYF
TRBJ2-5,TRBD2,-,TRBV24-1,TGTGCCACCAGTGATTTGTCTCGGGGGGGGCAAGAGACCCAGTACTTC,CATSDLSRGGQETQYF
TRBJ1-6,TRBD1,many,TRBV7-3,TGTGCCAGCAGCTTAGGAGACAGGGAGGATTCACCCCTCCACTTT,CASSLGDREDSPLHF
TRBJ2-7,-,-,TRBV12-3/TRBV12-4,TGTGCCAGCAGTTTATACATCCACCGCCTCCACGAGCAGTACTTC,CASSLYIHRLHEQYF
TRBJ1-1,-,-,TRBV18,TGTGCCAGCTCACCTTCGGGGTTAGGGGTCGGAACTGAAGCTTTCTTT,CASSPSGLGVGTEAFF